This is a list of T cell receptor beta chains from one sample in a study of blood T cell repertoires in COVID-19. Method: immunoSEQ multiplex PCR; TCRdb's copy keeps in-frame clones and lacks some. The sample consists of around 100,000 clones, about 86% of them appearing once. Sequenced material: peripheral blood. The origin of the receptors is a man aged 80 or over with acute or convalescent COVID-19. CDR3s include the opening cysteine and the closing phenylalanine or tryptophan.

CDR3 protein,V gene,J gene
CASSQAGEQFF,TRBV3-1/TRBV3-2,TRBJ2-1
CASTLPGQQETQYF,TRBV11-1,TRBJ2-5
CASSQESSENTGELFF,TRBV4-2,TRBJ2-2
CASSSRQGYQPQHF,TRBV6-5,TRBJ1-5
CASSLPRTNRANTEAFF,TRBV28,TRBJ1-1
CASSLGAGGVDTQYF,TRBV27,TRBJ2-3
CASSQGRSSSYNEQFF,TRBV14,TRBJ2-1
CASSVGPGQGNEKLFF,TRBV9,TRBJ1-4
CASSPLPVGRNTEAFF,TRBV18,TRBJ1-1
CASSEWGVDTQYF,TRBV25-1,TRBJ2-3
CASSWRGEPYEQYF,TRBV28,TRBJ2-7